This T cell receptor beta chain was observed in a study of blood T cell repertoires in COVID-19. In the study overall: T cells, B-cell-depleted T cells, or PBMCs provided the cDNA or gDNA that served as material.

The CDR3 runs 14 residues. Unmatched junction bases numbered 6, after V lost 6 bases and J lost 2 bases. Germline V gene sequence: CDR1 MNHEY, CDR2 SMNVEV (reference sequence). Under the authors' procedure: Estimation of nucleated cell counts relied on the amplification of reference gene primers. Clones were sequenced by immunoSEQ multiplex PCR, and TCRdb holds only the in-frame ones, with some missing. V, J and clone size were drawn from that table, and D and trimming were deduced from the DNA. The sample comprises about 49,000 clones, 87% of which are singletons, and 2.1% rests with the top ten. Recruited during active infection, patients (from Seattle) were subsequently followed longitudinally.

The chain recombines TRBV27 with TRBJ1-2; 7 bases are shared with TRBD1. The sequencing sample was made of peripheral blood. The TCR was taken from a woman older than 75 with COVID-19, enrolled during active disease. For the CDR3, the DNA is TGTGCCAGCAGATCAGGGGGTGCCAACTATGGCTACACCTTC. Its translation: CASRSGGANYGYTF.